These T cell receptor beta chains were read from a single sample in a study of T cells after yellow fever vaccination. One entry per CDR3 protein, called by TCRdb with MiXCR from the 5' RACE reads. The table shows under 400,000 distinct CDR3 sequences, with about an eighth occurring only once. This specimen consisted of CD4+ T cells sorted from PBMCs, obtained 15 days after the yellow fever booster vaccination. These TCRs come from a young man who received the YFV17D yellow fever vaccine. CDR3s include the opening cysteine and the closing phenylalanine or tryptophan. A D gene is named only where the DNA matches it firmly. Not every row has a clone size; where given, it reads once, few, many or a size class.

j_gene	len	v_gene	d_gene	abundance	CDR3aa	CDR3nt
TRBJ1-1	13	TRBV15	TRBD1	.	CATMTGGKTEAFF	TGTGCCACCATGACAGGGGGTAAAACTGAAGCTTTCTTT
TRBJ1-3	14	TRBV10-3	.	many	CAISESKVGNTIYF	TGTGCCATCAGTGAGTCGAAGGTTGGAAACACCATATATTTT
TRBJ1-5	12	TRBV12-2	.	few	CASRGAGQPQHF	TGTGCAAGTCGAGGGGCGGGACAGCCCCAGCATTTT
TRBJ2-5	14	TRBV7-9	.	.	CASREGGTFGTQYF	TGTGCCAGCAGAGAGGGGGGGACCTTCGGGACCCAGTACTTC
TRBJ2-2	17	TRBV27	.	many	CASSSPETGMGGGELFF	TGTGCCAGCAGTTCGCCGGAAACAGGGATGGGCGGCGGGGAGCTGTTTTTT
TRBJ2-2	16	TRBV5-1	TRBD1	few	CASSLAWQGAAGELFF	TGCGCCAGCAGCTTGGCGTGGCAGGGGGCTGCCGGGGAGCTGTTTTTT
TRBJ2-2	14	TRBV7-3	.	few	CASSLVSSRGELFF	TGTGCCAGCAGCTTAGTATCTAGTCGCGGGGAGCTGTTTTTT
TRBJ2-2	17	TRBV12-3/TRBV12-4	.	.	CASSLDRDIRGAGELFF	TGTGCCAGCAGTTTGGATAGGGACATACGAGGCGCCGGGGAGCTGTTTTTT
TRBJ2-5	14	TRBV5-1	.	.	CASSPTASQETQYF	TGCGCCAGCAGCCCAACGGCCAGCCAAGAGACCCAGTACTTC
TRBJ2-6	17	TRBV5-1	.	few	CASSSQGGGSGANVLTF	TGCGCCAGCAGTTCCCAGGGGGGCGGCTCTGGGGCCAACGTCCTGACTTTC
TRBJ1-1	12	TRBV12-3/TRBV12-4	.	.	CASTIRGSEAFF	TGTGCCAGCACCATAAGGGGGTCAGAAGCTTTCTTT
TRBJ1-2	16	TRBV11-2	.	few	CASSLLRGETNYGYTF	TGTGCCAGCAGCTTATTGCGAGGGGAGACTAACTATGGCTACACCTTC
TRBJ2-7	13	TRBV10-1	.	.	CASSDYRVGEQYF	TGCGCCAGCAGTGATTACAGGGTGGGTGAGCAGTACTTC
TRBJ2-7	14	TRBV12-3/TRBV12-4	TRBD1	few	CASTLQGGSYEQYF	TGTGCCAGCACCCTACAGGGGGGCTCCTACGAGCAGTACTTC
TRBJ1-4	14	TRBV2	TRBD1	.	CASRDRGTNEKLFF	TGTGCCAGCAGGGACAGGGGAACTAATGAAAAACTGTTTTTT
TRBJ1-2	14	TRBV7-2	.	.	CDSSPRAVHYGYTF	TGTGACAGCAGCCCCAGGGCGGTCCACTATGGCTACACCTTC
TRBJ2-3	12	TRBV9	.	few	CASSAGEDTQYF	TGTGCCAGCAGCGCCGGGGAAGATACGCAGTATTTT
TRBJ2-1	16	TRBV20-1	TRBD2	few	CSARVASGHSGNEQFF	TGCAGTGCTAGAGTCGCTAGCGGTCATTCCGGGAATGAGCAGTTCTTC
TRBJ2-3	14	TRBV27	.	few	CASTQGGAWDTQYF	TGTGCCAGCACCCAGGGGGGGGCGTGGGATACGCAGTATTTT
TRBJ2-7	12	TRBV30	.	.	CAWGRSSYEQYF	TGTGCCTGGGGACGGAGCTCCTACGAGCAGTACTTC
TRBJ2-5	15	TRBV20-1	TRBD1	.	CSARQPGQGAETQYF	TGCAGTGCTAGACAACCGGGACAGGGGGCCGAGACCCAGTACTTC
TRBJ1-4	14	TRBV5-1	TRBD1	many	CASSPGRGNEKLFF	TGCGCCAGCAGCCCGGGCAGGGGGAATGAAAAACTGTTTTTT
TRBJ1-4	13	TRBV12-3/TRBV12-4	.	.	CASKLGINEKLFF	TGTGCCAGCAAATTGGGGATCAATGAAAAACTGTTTTTT
TRBJ2-4	14	TRBV2	.	few	CASSMGRLENIQYF	TGTGCCAGCAGTATGGGACGTCTGGAAAACATTCAGTACTTC
TRBJ2-1	16	TRBV5-4	TRBD1	few	CASSPPGGQGASEQFF	TGTGCCAGCAGCCCTCCGGGAGGACAGGGGGCATCTGAGCAGTTCTTC
TRBJ2-3	11	TRBV6-2/TRBV6-3	.	few	CASGNADTQYF	TGTGCCAGCGGGAACGCAGATACGCAGTATTTT
TRBJ1-4	16	TRBV4-3	.	few	CASSPGQTVTNEKLFF	TGCGCCAGCAGCCCAGGACAGACTGTTACTAATGAAAAACTGTTTTTT
TRBJ2-7	16	TRBV7-7	.	few	CASSPITGTALHEQYF	TGTGCCAGCAGCCCAATCACCGGGACGGCACTCCACGAGCAGTACTTC
TRBJ2-5	15	TRBV12-3/TRBV12-4	.	few	CASSPAGRRQETQYF	TGTGCCAGCAGTCCGGCGGGCCGGAGACAAGAGACCCAGTACTTC